Below, 30 T cell receptor beta chains from the same sample are listed, as sequenced in a study of cytomegalovirus exposure and HLA in healthy donors. Primers for the PCR totalled 60 Vbeta and 13 Jbeta. Profiling relied on immunoSEQ multiplex PCR, and the TCRdb table lists in-frame clones only, not all of them. The repertoire consists of around 150,000 clones, with around four fifths occurring once and the leading ten covering about 2.6%. Input material: PBMCs. The receptor source for this set is a boy between 2 and 15 years old in good health and CMV-seronegative.

The chain combines TRBV10-2 with TRBJ1-3; D gene unclear. CDR3 length: 14 amino acids. V was cut by 5 bases and J by 0 bases, with 8 bases left in between. Germline assignment: CDR1 WSHSY and CDR2 SAAADI. CDR3 protein: CASSRLSSGNTIYF. The CDR3 DNA sequence: TGCGCCAGCAGTCGGTTGAGCTCTGGAAACACCATATATTTT.

This chain uses TRBV25-1 with TRBJ2-2; D is unresolved. V gave up 3 bases and J gave up 6 bases, with 5 bases separating them. The CDR3 contains 12 residues. The germline gives CDR1 MGHDK, CDR2 SYGVNS. The CDR3 DNA sequence: TGTGCCAGCAGTGACCGGGCCGGGGAGCTGTTTTTT. As protein: CASSDRAGELFF.

This chain uses TRBV7-2 with TRBJ2-7; TRBD1 is a possible D gene (6 bases). In germline, CDR1 is SGHTA, CDR2 FQGNSA. The CDR3 sequence is 14 residues long. Trimming removed 2 bases from V and 5 bases from J, with 13 bases in between. The CDR3 sequence is CASSLSGARNEQYF. The CDR3 DNA reads as TGTGCCAGCAGCTTATCAGGGGCCCGTAACGAGCAGTACTTC.

The V call is TRBV4-1, the J call TRBJ1-5; 7 bases line up with TRBD1. Germline CDR1 MGHRA, CDR2 YSYEKL. The CDR3 totals 14 residues. V lost 1 base to trimming and J lost 9 bases; unmatched junction nucleotides: 6. The CDR3 sequence is CASSQVADRAPQHF. The CDR3 DNA is TGCGCCAGCAGCCAAGTTGCAGACAGGGCGCCCCAGCATTTT.

The chain uses TRBV9 and TRBJ2-3, with TRBD1 matching over 8 bases. The CDR3 spans 17 residues. Trimming cost V 3 bases and J 4 bases; bases outside gene matches: 13. In germline, CDR1 is SGDLS, CDR2 YYNGEE. The CDR3 loop reads CASSARPQDRDADTQYF. CDR3 DNA: TGTGCCAGCAGCGCCCGCCCCCAGGACAGGGATGCAGATACGCAGTATTTT.

This clone was counted only a few times. For the CDR3, the DNA is TGCAGCGCGAGGGGGACCGGGATTATCTCCTACGAGCAGTACTTC. As protein: CSARGTGIISYEQYF. V and J are TRBV29-1 and TRBJ2-7; TRBD1 might be the D (6 bases). Trimming removed 7 bases at V and 0 bases at J, with 19 bases between. Germline CDR1 SQVTM, CDR2 ANQGSEA. The CDR3 covers 15 residues.

The rearrangement joins TRBV7-9 to TRBJ1-4; D call uncertain. With 4 bases removed from V and 2 bases from J, the gap between germline ends came to 8 bases. CDR1 is SEHNR, CDR2 FQNEAQ, per germline (reference sequence). This CDR3 comprises 14 residues. CDR3 bases: TGTGCCAGCAGCTCCAGGAGGACTAATGAAAAACTGTTTTTT. Protein sequence: CASSSRRTNEKLFF.

The chain couples TRBV4-2 to TRBJ1-3; no clear D gene. The germline V and J ends were trimmed by 7 bases and 2 bases, with 18 bases remaining between them. This CDR3 region has 16 residues. Germline CDR1 is LGHNA and CDR2 is YNFKEQ. CDR3 loop: CASTLLPGATGNTIYF. CDR3 sequence (DNA): TGTGCCAGCACCCTACTCCCCGGAGCAACTGGAAACACCATATATTTT.

V usage is TRBV11-2 and J usage is TRBJ2-7; maybe TRBD1 (6 bases). Germline lookup yields CDR1 SGHAT and CDR2 FQNNGV. V gave up 4 bases and J gave up 4 bases, with 11 bases separating them. The CDR3 is made up of 13 amino acids. The CDR3 DNA sequence: TGTGCCAGCAGCTACCGGGACACTTACGAGCAGTACTTC. It is translated as CASSYRDTYEQYF.

V usage is TRBV2 and J usage is TRBJ2-7; D may be TRBD2 (5 bases). V shed 8 bases and J shed 5 bases, with 16 bases lying between them. The germline CDR1 and CDR2 sequences are SNHLY and FYNNEI. CDR3 length equals 13 residues. The CDR3 region is CASVRVGQNEQYF. DNA for the CDR3: TGTGCCAGCGTGAGGGTCGGCCAAAACGAGCAGTACTTC. Full variable domain (remainder filled in from reference TRBV2 and TRBJ2-7): EPEVTQTPSHQVTQMGQEVILRCVPISNHLYFYWYRQILGQKVEFLVSFYNNEISEKSEIFDDQFSVERPDGSNFTLKIRSTKLEDSAMYFCASVRVGQNEQYFGPGTRLTVT.

The chain carries TRBV7-9 and TRBJ2-7, with 10 positions matching TRBD2. Germline assignment: CDR1 SEHNR and CDR2 FQNEAQ (reference sequence). The CDR3 loop spans 14 amino acids. With 0 bases clipped from V and 12 bases from J, the junction kept 8 bases outside the gene matches. CDR3 in DNA: TGTGCCAGCAGCTTAGCCGAAACTAGCGGGAAAATGTACTTC. Translating it yields CASSLAETSGKMYF.

This clone was seen just once. V usage is TRBV14 and J usage is TRBJ1-3; D might be TRBD1 (5 bases). The CDR3 has 16 amino acids. Germline V lookup: CDR1 SGHDN, CDR2 FVKESK. V was trimmed by 3 bases and J by 2 bases, leaving 14 bases between them. CDR3 in DNA: TGTGCCAGCAGCCACCGGGAGGGGCTGGCTGGAAACACCATATATTTT. It specifies CASSHREGLAGNTIYF. Full variable domain (outside the CDR3, taken from reference TRBV14 and TRBJ1-3): EAGVTQFPSHSVIEKGQTVTLRCDPISGHDNLYWYRRVMGKEIKFLLHFVKESKQDESGMPNNRFLAERTGGTYSTLKVQPAELEDSGVYFCASSHREGLAGNTIYFGEGSWLTVV.

The chain uses TRBV28 and TRBJ1-2, with 9 bases fitting TRBD1. This CDR3 has 14 amino acids. Losses at the gene ends were 5 bases for V and 2 bases for J; bases not matched to a gene: 3. Germline-derived CDR1 and CDR2 are MDHEN and SYDVKM. CDR3 DNA: TGTGCCAGCAGTCCAGGACAGGGGAACTATGGCTACACCTTC. Protein: CASSPGQGNYGYTF.

The gene calls are TRBV6-5 and TRBJ1-5, with D possibly TRBD1 on 5 matching bases. Trimming shortened V by 5 bases and J by 4 bases, and 12 bases separated the two germline ends. The CDR3 extends over 14 amino acids. In germline, CDR1 is MNHEY, CDR2 SVGAGI. This CDR3 reads CASSPGFPNQPQHF. The CDR3 DNA is TGTGCCAGCAGTCCAGGGTTCCCGAATCAGCCCCAGCATTTT.

This sequence joins TRBV19 and TRBJ1-4, with D possibly matching TRBD1 (6 bases). V dropped 4 bases and J dropped 2 bases, with 8 bases sitting between them. The CDR3 length is 14 residues. In germline, CDR1 is LNHDA, CDR2 SQIVND (reference sequence). The CDR3 loop is CASSTGETNEKLFF. DNA of the CDR3: TGTGCCAGTAGTACAGGGGAGACTAATGAAAAACTGTTTTTT. Full variable domain (remainder filled in from reference TRBV19 and TRBJ1-4): DGGITQSPKYLFRKEGQNVTLSCEQNLNHDAMYWYRQDPGQGLRLIYYSQIVNDFQKGDIAEGYSVSREKKESFPLTVTSAQKNPTAFYLCASSTGETNEKLFFGSGTQLSVL.

Only one count was recorded for this clone. The chain uses TRBV7-9 and TRBJ2-2; 8 bases are shared with TRBD1. This CDR3 is built from 13 residues. J was trimmed by 0 bases and V by 11 bases; bases with no gene match: 2. The V gene's germline CDR1 is SEHNR and CDR2 FQNEAQ (reference sequence). The CDR3 bases are TGTGCCGGGACAGGAACGAACACCGGGGAGCTGTTTTTT. This gives the protein CAGTGTNTGELFF.

V is TRBV4-1 and J is TRBJ2-7; TRBD1 agrees at 9 bases. This CDR3 spans 16 amino acids. Germline V gene sequence: CDR1 MGHRA, CDR2 YSYEKL. The trim removed 3 bases at V and 4 bases at J, leaving 10 bases unmatched. CDR3 nucleotide sequence: TGCGCCAGCAGCCAGAACAGGGGGCTACTTTTTTACGAGCAGTACTTC. Protein: CASSQNRGLLFYEQYF.

The chain uses TRBV6-1 and TRBJ2-1; D possibly corresponds to TRBD1 (6 bases). The CDR3 sequence is 13 residues long. In germline, CDR1 is MNHNS, CDR2 SASEGT. V lost 1 base and J 12 bases, leaving 13 bases between the germline ends. Written as DNA, the CDR3 is TGTGCCAGCAGTGAAGAGTCAGGGGTTGGGCAGTTCTTC. Its translation is CASSEESGVGQFF.

About this clone: Within the sample, other DNA sequences also encode this same CDR3. The rearrangement links TRBV6-5 to TRBJ1-5; D gene unclear. The germline gives CDR1 MNHEY, CDR2 SVGAGI. Trimming removed 8 bases at V and 5 bases at J, with 13 bases between. The CDR3 spans 13 residues. The CDR3 sequence: CASGRGRDQPQHF. The CDR3 DNA follows: TGTGCCAGCGGGCGTGGCCGTGATCAGCCCCAGCATTTT.

J is TRBJ2-7 and V is TRBV5-5, with 7 bases matching TRBD1. CDR3 size: 16 residues. CDR1 and CDR2 (germline): SGHKS, YYEKEE (reference sequence). V lost 1 base and J lost 3; bases outside the gene matches: 10. The CDR3 DNA reads TGTGCCAGCAGCTTGAGTAGGGCACAGGGGTTCTACGAGCAGTACTTC. Translated, it gives CASSLSRAQGFYEQYF.

The genes are TRBV27 and TRBJ1-5; TRBD1 might be the D (6 bases). Trimming took off 6 bases at V and 7 bases at J, with 16 bases between the two ends. CDR3 length: 14 residues. Per the germline V gene, CDR1 is MNHEY and CDR2 is SMNVEV (reference sequence). CDR3 DNA sequence: TGTGCCAGCAGCCCATCCGACAGGAGACAGCCCCAGCATTTT. Translation: CASSPSDRRQPQHF.

This clone was recorded only once. Mismatch with germline at one junction end may stem from a read error. The rearrangement links TRBV5-4 to TRBJ2-1; TRBD2 is a possible D gene (6 bases). The CDR3 is 13 amino acids. Germline V lookup: CDR1 SGHNT, CDR2 YYREEE (reference sequence). The CDR3 nucleotides are TGTGCCAGCAGCTTGATAGGGACTCCATCCCCGGTCTTC. Encoded protein: CASSLIGTPSPVF.

The chain couples TRBV5-4 to TRBJ2-7; 7 positions match TRBD1. Germline V gene lookup returns CDR1 SGHNT and CDR2 YYREEE (reference sequence). J gave up 6 bases and V 0 bases, and 3 bases lay outside the gene matches. There are 13 residues in the CDR3. The CDR3 DNA reads TGTGCCAGCAGCTTGGGCCAGGGGGTCGAGCAGTACTTC. Its protein product is CASSLGQGVEQYF.

This clone is a singleton in its sample. V and J are TRBV9 and TRBJ2-7; 10 bases map to TRBD2. CDR3 length equals 17 residues. V lost 3 bases, J lost 4 bases, and 13 bases stayed unmatched. Germline CDR1 is SGDLS and CDR2 is YYNGEE. The CDR3 DNA sequence: TGTGCCAGCAGCGCGTCCCAGCGGGGGGGCGACTCTTACGAGCAGTACTTC. Amino acids: CASSASQRGGDSYEQYF.

The chain is built from TRBV6-1 and TRBJ2-7; D may be TRBD1 (6 bases). The CDR3 has 14 residues. Between the trimmed V and J ends, which lost 6 bases and 0 bases, there was a span of 12 bases. Per germline, CDR1 MNHNS and CDR2 SASEGT. The CDR3 DNA sequence: TGTGCCAGCAGCAGACAGGAGAACTCCTACGAGCAGTACTTC. Amino acid sequence: CASSRQENSYEQYF.

The chain employs TRBV19 and TRBJ1-2; 8 positions agree with TRBD1. Trimming removed 4 bases from V and 5 bases from J; junction bases left unmatched: 9. This CDR3 has 15 residues. Germline V CDR1 and CDR2: LNHDA, SQIVND (reference sequence). The CDR3 here is CASSKYPGGGYGYTF. Here the CDR3 DNA reads TGTGCCAGTAGTAAATACCCAGGGGGCGGGTATGGCTACACCTTC.

This clone was counted once. This chain connects TRBV7-2 to TRBJ2-7, with 7 bases matching TRBD1. CDR3 length: 18 residues. In germline, CDR1 is SGHTA, CDR2 FQGNSA. V was pared by 5 bases and J by 6 bases, with 22 bases of the junction left unmatched. The CDR3 here is CASSPLWNRGNPLREQYF. The CDR3 DNA is TGTGCCAGCAGCCCTCTATGGAACAGGGGCAACCCTCTTCGCGAGCAGTACTTC.

As regards this clone: In the same sample, other DNA sequences code for this CDR3. The rearrangement joins TRBV9 to TRBJ2-3; 7 bases map to TRBD2. Germline CDR1 and CDR2: SGDLS and YYNGEE. The junction had 4 bases not matched to a gene; V was cut back by 2 bases and J by 1 base. This CDR3 comprises 15 residues. Written as DNA, the CDR3 is TGTGCCAGCAGCGTCCGTAGCGGGCGCACAGATACGCAGTATTTT. Amino acids: CASSVRSGRTDTQYF. Full variable domain (rest looked up from reference TRBV9 and TRBJ2-3): DSGVTQTPKHLITATGQRVTLRCSPRSGDLSVYWYQQSLDQGLQFLIQYYNGEERAKGNILERFSAQQFPDLHSELNLSSLELGDSALYFCASSVRSGRTDTQYFGPGTRLTVL.

The rearrangement joins TRBV7-8 to TRBJ1-5, with 8 bases fitting TRBD1. V shed 3 bases, J shed 4 bases, and the junction held 8 bases outside the gene matches. Germline CDR1 is SGHVS and CDR2 is FQNEAQ. This CDR3 spans 16 amino acids. CDR3 residues: CASSFGRGQANQPQHF. The CDR3 DNA sequence: TGTGCCAGCAGCTTCGGTCGGGGACAGGCAAATCAGCCCCAGCATTTT.

The V call is TRBV6-5, the J call TRBJ1-5; 7 bases align to TRBD1. The germline V gene has CDR1 MNHEY and CDR2 SVGAGI. This CDR3 is 14 amino acids long. The trim removed 2 bases at V and 9 bases at J, leaving 7 bases unmatched. The DNA for the CDR3 is TGTGCCAGCAGTTACGAACAGGGGCAGGGGCCCCAGCATTTT. Translated: CASSYEQGQGPQHF.